This is a list of T cell receptor beta chains from one sample in a study of radiation and T cells in renal cell carcinoma. TCRdb's copy holds only in-frame clones and misses some; the assay was immunoSEQ multiplex PCR. Altogether 130,000 to 150,000 clones are present, roughly 88% being singletons, with the ten largest covering about 11%. The sequencing used blood, collected from a patient whose treatment included radiotherapy and nephrectomy. These receptors came from a woman between 45 and 60 years old with renal cell carcinoma. Each CDR3 is given with its conserved first and last residue. Each record gives: clone size, D gene, V gene, J gene, CDR3 DNA, CDR3 protein. D genes are given only for firm matches. The size of a clone is reported for some rows only, either as once, few or many, or as a class for expanded clones.

clone size: once
D gene: TRBD1
V gene: TRBV5-5
J gene: TRBJ2-6
CDR3 DNA: TGTGCCAGCAGCATCCCGGGACAGCGGATGGCCAACGTCCTGACTTTC
CDR3 protein: CASSIPGQRMANVLTF

clone size: -
D gene: TRBD2
V gene: TRBV4-2
J gene: TRBJ2-1
CDR3 DNA: TGTGCCAGCAGCCAAGATCGCGCTAGCGGGGGCCTTCAGTTCTTC
CDR3 protein: CASSQDRASGGLQFF

clone size: -
D gene: -
V gene: TRBV5-1
J gene: TRBJ1-1
CDR3 DNA: TGCGCCAGCAGGAATGATGGGGCTTCGAGCACTGAAGCTTTCTTT
CDR3 protein: CASRNDGASSTEAFF

clone size: -
D gene: -
V gene: TRBV5-1
J gene: TRBJ1-1
CDR3 DNA: TGCGCCAGCAGCTTATTTGGGGTGAACACTGAAGCTTTCTTT
CDR3 protein: CASSLFGVNTEAFF

clone size: -
D gene: -
V gene: TRBV7-9
J gene: TRBJ1-1
CDR3 DNA: TGTGCCAGCAGCCCGTTTGGCGGGGGGGACACTGAAGCTTTCTTT
CDR3 protein: CASSPFGGGDTEAFF

clone size: -
D gene: -
V gene: TRBV25-1
J gene: TRBJ2-1
CDR3 DNA: TGTGCCAGCAGTGTTTTGGGGGATTCCTACAATGAGCAGTTCTTC
CDR3 protein: CASSVLGDSYNEQFF

clone size: -
D gene: -
V gene: TRBV15
J gene: TRBJ2-7
CDR3 DNA: TGTGCCACCAGCAGAGAGCGGGGATTCTCCTACGAGCAGTACTTC
CDR3 protein: CATSRERGFSYEQYF

clone size: -
D gene: TRBD2
V gene: TRBV6-6
J gene: TRBJ2-5
CDR3 DNA: TGTGCCAGCAGTTACAGACTAGCGGGGGAACAAGAGACCCAGTACTTC
CDR3 protein: CASSYRLAGEQETQYF

clone size: -
D gene: -
V gene: TRBV5-6
J gene: TRBJ2-2
CDR3 DNA: TGTGCCAGCAGCTTGGTCTGGGGTGTAGCCGGGGAGCTGTTTTTT
CDR3 protein: CASSLVWGVAGELFF

clone size: -
D gene: -
V gene: TRBV27
J gene: TRBJ1-2
CDR3 DNA: TGTGCCAGCAGTAGGCAGGTCAGGGATTATGGCTACACCTTC
CDR3 protein: CASSRQVRDYGYTF

clone size: once
D gene: TRBD2
V gene: TRBV6-5
J gene: TRBJ2-5
CDR3 DNA: TGTGCCAGCAGTTACGGACTAGCTGAGACCCAGTACTTC
CDR3 protein: CASSYGLAETQYF

clone size: few
D gene: -
V gene: TRBV7-2
J gene: TRBJ2-5
CDR3 DNA: TGTGCCAGCAGCTTTTCCAGCGTAGAGACCCAGTACTTC
CDR3 protein: CASSFSSVETQYF

clone size: -
D gene: -
V gene: TRBV19
J gene: TRBJ1-2
CDR3 DNA: TGTGCCAGTAGTATAGATCATGAGGGGCGCGGGAAGTATGGCTACACCTTC
CDR3 protein: CASSIDHEGRGKYGYTF

clone size: -
D gene: -
V gene: TRBV18
J gene: TRBJ2-5
CDR3 DNA: TGTGCCAGCTCACCCCGACTGGCGGAGACCCAGTACTTC
CDR3 protein: CASSPRLAETQYF

clone size: once
D gene: -
V gene: TRBV7-9
J gene: TRBJ1-5
CDR3 DNA: TGTGCCAGCAGCTCTTTTAGTCTAGGGTTTCATTCTCCCCAGCATTTT
CDR3 protein: CASSSFSLGFHSPQHF

clone size: once
D gene: TRBD1
V gene: TRBV6-4
J gene: TRBJ1-6
CDR3 DNA: TGTGCCAGCAGCCTGGACAGGGAGGGATCACCCCTCCACTTT
CDR3 protein: CASSLDREGSPLHF

clone size: -
D gene: -
V gene: TRBV18
J gene: TRBJ2-7
CDR3 DNA: TGTGCCAGCTCACCAAAGGGGCTATCTACGTTAGAGCAGTACTTC
CDR3 protein: CASSPKGLSTLEQYF

clone size: -
D gene: TRBD1
V gene: TRBV27
J gene: TRBJ2-7
CDR3 DNA: TGTGCCAGCAATGACGGGACAGGGGCCACCGCCTACGAGCAGTACTTC
CDR3 protein: CASNDGTGATAYEQYF